A single sample gave rise to the 7 T cell receptor beta chains below, sequenced in a study of blood T cells in healthy people across ages. Sample-barcoded 5' priming and a J-beta primer mix drove a second PCR of roughly 6 to 12 cycles. Via MiXCR, TCRdb re-called the 5' RACE reads, giving one row per CDR3 protein. The top ten hold around 37% of the sample, which has about 640,000 distinct CDR3 sequences, around 54% seen once. Sequenced input: blood. All receptors derive from a man aged 60-69 years in good health.

The chain has TRBV6-1 and TRBJ2-1; TRBD1 is a possible D gene (6 bases). Germline V lookup: CDR1 MNHNS, CDR2 SASEGT. V lost 6 bases and J lost 9, with 21 bases in between. The CDR3 totals 15 residues. CDR3 sequence (DNA): TGTGCCAGCAGAGCCCCCGGGCAGGGGAAAGGTGAGCAGTTCTTC. Protein product: CASRAPGQGKGEQFF.

V and J are TRBV20-1 and TRBJ2-1; tentative D call: TRBD2 (6 bases). The CDR3 has 15 residues. Germline V gene sequence: CDR1 DFQATT, CDR2 SNEGSKA (reference sequence). Trimming stripped 2 bases from V and 1 base from J, with 12 bases between. As DNA, the CDR3 is TGCAGTGCTAGACCCACGGGGAGGTCCTACAATGAGCAGTTCTTC. It translates to CSARPTGRSYNEQFF.

This clonotype has more than one count but fewer than ten. J is TRBJ2-1 and V is TRBV20-1, with TRBD2 identical over 13 bases. Germline V gives CDR1 DFQATT, CDR2 SNEGSKA (reference sequence). The CDR3 is made up of 15 amino acids. V gave up 5 bases and J gave up 6 bases; unmatched junction bases: 7. This CDR3 is CSARPGLAGRNEQFF. DNA of the CDR3: TGCAGTGCTCGCCCGGGACTAGCGGGGCGCAATGAGCAGTTCTTC.

This chain connects TRBV7-2 to TRBJ1-2; 7 bases agree with TRBD1. In germline, CDR1 is SGHTA, CDR2 FQGNSA. The CDR3 covers 14 residues. Germline trimming cut 8 bases from V and 4 bases from J; bases unmatched to any gene: 10. The CDR3 coding sequence is TGTGCCAGCGATTCTCGACAGGGCCTCTATGGCTACACCTTC. Translation gives CASDSRQGLYGYTF.

This chain links TRBV12-3 or TRBV12-4 with TRBJ2-7, with D uncertain. The CDR3 loop spans 12 amino acids. V gave up 7 bases and J gave up 4 bases, with 11 bases separating them. The CDR3 DNA reads TGTGCCAGCACCAGGACCGGGTACGAGCAGTACTTC. It specifies CASTRTGYEQYF.

There are a few counts of this clonotype. The germline gene is not matched at one end of the junction; a read error may be the cause. V gene TRBV7-8 combines with J gene TRBJ2-2, with D possibly matching TRBD2 (5 bases). CDR1 and CDR2 from the germline V gene are SGHVS and FQNEAQ. This CDR3 comprises 14 residues. The CDR3 bases are TGTGCCAGCAGCCTAGCAGCCCAGGCGCGGGAGCTGTTTTTT. It yields the protein CASSLAAQARELFF.

This clonotype was counted a few times. This chain uses TRBV5-1 with TRBJ2-2; tentatively, D is TRBD2 (6 bases). The V and J ends lost 9 bases and 3 bases respectively, with 21 bases between them. CDR1 is SGHRS, CDR2 YFSETQ, per germline. CDR3 length: 16 amino acids. The CDR3 nucleotides read TGCGCCATCCCGCAGACCCGGGGGATCGACACCGGGGAGCTGTTTTTT. It encodes CAIPQTRGIDTGELFF.